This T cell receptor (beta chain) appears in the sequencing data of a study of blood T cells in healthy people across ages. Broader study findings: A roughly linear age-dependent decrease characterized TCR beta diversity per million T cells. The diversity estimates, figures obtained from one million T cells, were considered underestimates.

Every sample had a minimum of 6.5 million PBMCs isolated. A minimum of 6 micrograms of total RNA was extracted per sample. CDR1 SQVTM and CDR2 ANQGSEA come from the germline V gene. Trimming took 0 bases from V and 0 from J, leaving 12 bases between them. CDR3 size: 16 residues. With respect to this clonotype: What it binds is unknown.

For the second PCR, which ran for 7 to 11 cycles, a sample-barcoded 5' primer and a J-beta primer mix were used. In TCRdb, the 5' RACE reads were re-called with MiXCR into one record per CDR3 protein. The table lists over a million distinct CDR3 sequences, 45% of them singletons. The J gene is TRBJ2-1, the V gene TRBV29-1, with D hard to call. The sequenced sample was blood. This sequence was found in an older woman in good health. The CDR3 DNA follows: TGCAGCGTTGAAGATCGGGTGGCGGCCTCCTACAATGAGCAGTTCTTC. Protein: CSVEDRVAASYNEQFF.